These T cell receptor beta chains were read from a single sample in a study of CD8+CD57+ T cells in acquired aplastic anemia. TCRdb processed the reads anew with MiXCR; each CDR3 protein has one entry. The repertoire holds some 220,000 distinct CDR3 sequences, with roughly 33% as singletons. Source material: sorted CD4+, CD8+, or CD8+CD57+ T cells (not recorded which) from PBMCs. These receptors came from a human donor in good health, serving as a control. The CDR3 runs from the conserved cysteine through the conserved F or W. A D gene is named only where the DNA matches it firmly. Clone size, where shown, is once, few, many, or a class for clones that have expanded.

CSVARLTGGLRGYTF,TGCAGCGTTGCTCGTCTAACAGGGGGGTTGAGGGGCTACACCTTC,TRBV29-1,TRBJ1-2,many,TRBD1
CASSSAPGVRGHSYEQYF,TGTGCCAGCAGTTCCGCGCCCGGGGTCAGGGGACACTCCTACGAGCAGTACTTC,TRBV12-3/TRBV12-4,TRBJ2-7,few,NA
CASKGQGNEKLFF,TGTGCCAGTAAGGGACAGGGAAATGAAAAACTGTTTTTT,TRBV19,TRBJ1-4,NA,TRBD1
CASSLGPGGEQYF,TGCGCCAGCAGCTTGGGACCAGGCGGCGAGCAGTACTTC,TRBV5-1,TRBJ2-7,many,NA
CASSVGTGLYGYTF,TGTGCCAGTAGTGTGGGGACAGGGCTCTATGGCTACACCTTC,TRBV19,TRBJ1-2,NA,TRBD1
CSVEGRTGVETQYF,TGCAGCGTTGAAGGAAGGACAGGGGTGGAGACCCAGTACTTC,TRBV29-1,TRBJ2-5,many,TRBD1
CASSDTSARADTQYF,TGTGCCAGCAGCGATACTAGCGCTAGGGCAGATACGCAGTATTTT,TRBV5-6,TRBJ2-3,few,TRBD2
CASNVQGPRNSPLHF,TGTGCCAGTAATGTACAGGGTCCTAGAAATTCACCCCTCCACTTT,TRBV2,TRBJ1-6,NA,NA
CASRQGPREWQQFF,TGTGCCAGCAGACAGGGACCCCGGGAGTGGCAGCAGTTCTTC,TRBV5-4,TRBJ2-1,few,NA
CASTRWGIGELFF,TGTGCCAGCACAAGGTGGGGTATCGGGGAGCTGTTTTTT,TRBV2,TRBJ2-2,many,NA
CASSESKQGASNTEAFF,TGCGCCAGCAGTGAGTCGAAACAGGGGGCATCGAACACTGAAGCTTTCTTT,TRBV10-1,TRBJ1-1,many,TRBD1
CSVRSGTTDTQYF,TGCAGCGTAAGGAGCGGGACTACAGATACGCAGTATTTT,TRBV29-1,TRBJ2-3,many,TRBD2
CASSLVGLEYTEAFF,TGTGCCAGCAGCTTGGTGGGTCTGGAATACACTGAAGCTTTCTTT,TRBV5-6,TRBJ1-1,many,NA
CASRWETRGNYEQYF,TGTGCCAGCAGATGGGAAACGCGGGGCAACTACGAGCAGTACTTC,TRBV6-1,TRBJ2-7,many,NA
CASSLALRNTQYF,TGTGCCAGCAGCTTAGCATTACGGAATACGCAGTATTTT,TRBV11-2,TRBJ2-3,few,NA
CASSLAIETGGGYEQYF,TGTGCCAGCAGTTTAGCTATCGAGACAGGGGGTGGTTACGAGCAGTACTTC,TRBV12-3/TRBV12-4,TRBJ2-7,NA,TRBD1
CASSRYQTSGYTF,TGTGCCAGCAGTCGTTACCAAACGAGTGGCTACACCTTC,TRBV25-1,TRBJ1-2,few,NA
CASSRVTREAFF,TGTGCCAGCAGCCGAGTGACACGTGAAGCTTTCTTT,TRBV7-2,TRBJ1-1,many,NA
CASSVRTGGLEGYTF,TGTGCCAGCAGCGTCCGGACAGGGGGACTGGAAGGCTACACCTTC,TRBV9,TRBJ1-2,many,TRBD1
CASSLVLGAAFF,TGTGCCAGCAGCTTAGTCCTGGGTGCGGCTTTCTTT,TRBV7-8,TRBJ1-1,many,NA
CASSFTQGDLGGYTF,TGTGCCAGCAGCTTTACCCAGGGGGACCTAGGGGGCTACACCTTC,TRBV5-8,TRBJ1-2,NA,TRBD1
CASSLSGSKNTIYF,TGTGCCAGCAGTCTTTCAGGGAGCAAAAACACCATATATTTT,TRBV3-1,TRBJ1-3,few,NA
CAWSRAGGLNTEAFF,TGCGCCTGGAGCAGGGCTGGGGGCCTTAACACTGAAGCTTTCTTT,TRBV10-1,TRBJ1-1,NA,NA
CASRGQGGAEAFF,TGTGCCAGCAGGGGACAGGGAGGGGCTGAAGCTTTCTTT,TRBV6-1,TRBJ1-1,few,TRBD1
CATSSSSGRSYNEQFF,TGTGCCACCAGTTCCTCTAGCGGGAGGTCCTACAATGAGCAGTTCTTC,TRBV24-1,TRBJ2-1,many,TRBD2
CASRPGGMNTEAFF,TGTGCCAGCAGACCAGGGGGCATGAACACTGAAGCTTTCTTT,TRBV7-3,TRBJ1-1,many,TRBD1
CASSEKQGRGQETQYF,TGTGCCAGCAGTGAGAAGCAGGGGCGAGGGCAAGAGACCCAGTACTTC,TRBV2,TRBJ2-5,many,NA
CAWRNQGFATNEKLFF,TGTGCCTGGAGGAACCAGGGATTTGCAACTAATGAAAAACTGTTTTTT,TRBV30,TRBJ1-4,NA,NA
CASSRIQGAAEKLFF,TGTGCCAGCAGCCGAATACAGGGGGCGGCTGAAAAACTGTTTTTT,TRBV7-9,TRBJ1-4,few,TRBD1
CASSRQGAYGYTF,TGTGCCAGTAGTCGACAGGGGGCTTATGGCTACACCTTC,TRBV19,TRBJ1-2,many,TRBD1
CASRIRQSETQYF,TGTGCCAGCAGAATAAGACAATCCGAGACCCAGTACTTC,TRBV3-1,TRBJ2-5,NA,NA
CASRARPDRGFGWETQYF,TGTGCCAGCAGAGCAAGGCCGGACAGGGGTTTCGGGTGGGAGACCCAGTACTTC,TRBV25-1,TRBJ2-5,many,TRBD1
CASSVGGTASGEQFF,TGTGCCAGCAGCGTAGGGGGGACCGCAAGCGGTGAGCAGTTCTTC,TRBV7-2,TRBJ2-1,many,NA
CASSLTGQGAYEQYF,TGTGCCAGCAGCTTAACGGGACAGGGGGCCTACGAGCAGTACTTC,TRBV5-5,TRBJ2-7,NA,TRBD1
CASSRTGFEQFF,TGTGCCAGCAGTCGGACTGGCTTTGAGCAGTTCTTC,TRBV7-3,TRBJ2-1,many,NA
CASSLFRTDDQPQHF,TGTGCCAGTAGTTTATTTCGGACGGATGATCAGCCCCAGCATTTT,TRBV19,TRBJ1-5,many,NA
CASSSPSGGADTQYF,TGTGCCAGCAGCTCCCCTAGCGGGGGCGCAGATACGCAGTATTTT,TRBV7-3,TRBJ2-3,NA,TRBD2
CAISPGTGVFSPLHF,TGTGCCATCAGTCCAGGGACAGGAGTATTTTCACCCCTCCACTTT,TRBV10-3,TRBJ1-6,few,TRBD1
CASSRDRVGSPLHF,TGTGCCAGCAGCCGGGACAGGGTCGGATCACCCCTCCACTTT,TRBV7-9,TRBJ1-6,NA,TRBD1
CASSPQPGHEDEQYF,TGTGCCAGCTCACCACAACCAGGGCATGAGGACGAGCAGTACTTC,TRBV18,TRBJ2-7,few,NA
CASSQTSLAGTQYF,TGTGCCAGCAGCCAAACTAGCCTGGCGGGTACGCAGTATTTT,TRBV6-1,TRBJ2-3,many,NA
CASSDRTGAGGYTF,TGTGCCAGCAGTGATCGTACAGGGGCAGGCGGCTACACCTTC,TRBV2,TRBJ1-2,NA,TRBD1
CASSVRGFVNTEAFF,TGTGCCAGTAGTGTTCGGGGATTTGTGAACACTGAAGCTTTCTTT,TRBV19,TRBJ1-1,NA,NA
CASSSFGQNTEAFF,TGTGCCAGCAGCTCCTTCGGGCAGAACACTGAAGCTTTCTTT,TRBV7-2,TRBJ1-1,NA,NA
CANRRWGTGGYTF,TGTGCCAATAGAAGGTGGGGGACGGGTGGCTACACCTTC,TRBV2,TRBJ1-2,many,NA
CASSEGGNQPQHF,TGTGCCAGCAGTGAGGGTGGAAATCAGCCCCAGCATTTT,TRBV2,TRBJ1-5,NA,NA
CSAEGQGVEAFF,TGCAGTGCGGAGGGACAGGGGGTAGAAGCTTTCTTT,TRBV20-1,TRBJ1-1,NA,TRBD1
CASSLPVAGQGKDGYTF,TGTGCCAGCAGTCTTCCGGTGGCGGGACAGGGTAAAGATGGCTACACCTTC,TRBV11-2,TRBJ1-2,NA,TRBD1